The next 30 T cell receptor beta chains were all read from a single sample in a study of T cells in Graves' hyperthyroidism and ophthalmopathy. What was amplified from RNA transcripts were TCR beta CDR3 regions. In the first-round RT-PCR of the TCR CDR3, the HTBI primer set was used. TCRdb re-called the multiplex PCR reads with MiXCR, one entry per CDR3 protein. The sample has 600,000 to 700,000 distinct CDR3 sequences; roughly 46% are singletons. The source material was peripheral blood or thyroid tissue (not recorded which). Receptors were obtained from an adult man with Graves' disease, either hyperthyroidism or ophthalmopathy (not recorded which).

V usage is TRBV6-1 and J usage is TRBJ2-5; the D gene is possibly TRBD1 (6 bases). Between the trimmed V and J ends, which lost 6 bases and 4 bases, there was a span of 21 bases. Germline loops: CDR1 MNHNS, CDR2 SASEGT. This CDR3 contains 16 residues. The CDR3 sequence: CASSAQGLQSRETQYF. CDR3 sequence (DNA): TGTGCCAGCAGCGCTCAGGGGCTCCAGAGCCGAGAGACCCAGTACTTC.

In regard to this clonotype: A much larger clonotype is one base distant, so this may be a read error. This chain's CDR3 is CASSFGIAQSYGYTF. CDR3 nucleotides: TGTGCCAGCAGCTTCGGAATCGCACAGTCCTATGGCTACACCTTC. J is TRBJ1-2 and V is TRBV7-8, with D hard to call. The germline V gene encodes CDR1 SGHVS and CDR2 FQNEAQ. This CDR3 comprises 15 residues. Trimming removed 3 bases from V and 4 bases from J, with 15 bases in between.

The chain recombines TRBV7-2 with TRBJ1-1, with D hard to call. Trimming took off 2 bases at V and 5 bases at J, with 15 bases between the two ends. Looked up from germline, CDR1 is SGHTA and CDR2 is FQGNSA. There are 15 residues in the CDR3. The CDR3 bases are TGTGCCAGCAGCTTATTCGAGGGTTCATGGACTGAAGCTTTCTTT. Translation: CASSLFEGSWTEAFF.

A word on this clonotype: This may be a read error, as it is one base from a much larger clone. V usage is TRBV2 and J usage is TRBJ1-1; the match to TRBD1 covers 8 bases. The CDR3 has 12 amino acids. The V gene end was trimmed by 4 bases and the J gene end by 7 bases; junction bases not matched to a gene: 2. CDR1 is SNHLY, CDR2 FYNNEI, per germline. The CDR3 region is CASSVDRGEAFF. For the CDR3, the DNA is TGTGCCAGCAGTGTAGACAGGGGTGAAGCTTTCTTT. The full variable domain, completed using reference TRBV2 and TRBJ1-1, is EPEVTQTPSHQVTQMGQEVILRCVPISNHLYFYWYRQILGQKVEFLVSFYNNEISEKSEIFDDQFSVERPDGSNFTLKIRSTKLEDSAMYFCASSVDRGEAFFGQGTRLTVV.

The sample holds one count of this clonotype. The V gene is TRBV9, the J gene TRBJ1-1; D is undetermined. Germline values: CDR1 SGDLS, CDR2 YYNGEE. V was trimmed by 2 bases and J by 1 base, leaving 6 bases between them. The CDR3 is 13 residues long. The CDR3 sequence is CASSVRPNTEAFF. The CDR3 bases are TGTGCCAGCAGCGTCCGACCGAACACTGAAGCTTTCTTT.

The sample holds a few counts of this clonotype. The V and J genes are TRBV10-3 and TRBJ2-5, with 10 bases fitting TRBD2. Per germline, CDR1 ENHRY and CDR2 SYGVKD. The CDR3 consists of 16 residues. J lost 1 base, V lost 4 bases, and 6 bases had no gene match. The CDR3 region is CAISGLSGGSQETQYF. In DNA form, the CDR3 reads TGTGCCATCAGTGGACTTAGCGGGGGGTCCCAAGAGACCCAGTACTTC.

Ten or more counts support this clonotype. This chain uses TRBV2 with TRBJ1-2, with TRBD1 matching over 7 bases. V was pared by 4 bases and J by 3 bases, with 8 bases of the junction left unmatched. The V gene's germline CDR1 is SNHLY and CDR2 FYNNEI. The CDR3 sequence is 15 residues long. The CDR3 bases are TGTGCCAGCAGTGGGACAGGAGACCACTACTATGGCTACACCTTC. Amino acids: CASSGTGDHYYGYTF. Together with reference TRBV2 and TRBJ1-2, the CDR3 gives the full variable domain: EPEVTQTPSHQVTQMGQEVILRCVPISNHLYFYWYRQILGQKVEFLVSFYNNEISEKSEIFDDQFSVERPDGSNFTLKIRSTKLEDSAMYFCASSGTGDHYYGYTFGSGTRLTVV.

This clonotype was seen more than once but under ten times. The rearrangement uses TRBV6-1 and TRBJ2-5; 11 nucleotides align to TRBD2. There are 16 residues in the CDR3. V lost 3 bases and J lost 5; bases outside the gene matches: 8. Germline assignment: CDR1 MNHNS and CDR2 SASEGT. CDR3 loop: CASSDTLAGGGETQYF. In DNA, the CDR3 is TGTGCCAGCAGTGACACCCTAGCGGGAGGAGGGGAGACCCAGTACTTC.

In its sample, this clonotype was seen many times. The CDR3 spells CAISETGKNSPLHF. DNA of the CDR3: TGTGCCATCAGTGAGACAGGGAAAAATTCACCCCTCCACTTT. This chain joins TRBV10-3 and TRBJ1-6, with a possible D match to TRBD1 (6 bases). CDR3 size: 14 residues. V lost 2 bases, J lost 7 bases, and 9 bases lay in between. CDR1 ENHRY and CDR2 SYGVKD come from the germline V gene.

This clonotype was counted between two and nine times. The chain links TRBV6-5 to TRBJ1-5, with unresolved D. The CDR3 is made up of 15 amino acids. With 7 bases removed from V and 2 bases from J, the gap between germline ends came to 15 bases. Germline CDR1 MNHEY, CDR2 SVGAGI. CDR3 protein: CASKTNKAGNQPQHF. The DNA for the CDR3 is TGTGCCAGCAAAACAAACAAAGCTGGCAATCAGCCCCAGCATTTT.

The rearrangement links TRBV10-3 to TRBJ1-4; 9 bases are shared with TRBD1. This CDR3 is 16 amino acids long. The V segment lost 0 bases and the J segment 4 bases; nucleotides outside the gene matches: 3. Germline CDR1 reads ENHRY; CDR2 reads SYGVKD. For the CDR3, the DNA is TGTGCCATCAGTGAGTCGTGGACAGGGGATAATGAAAAACTGTTTTTT. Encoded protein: CAISESWTGDNEKLFF.

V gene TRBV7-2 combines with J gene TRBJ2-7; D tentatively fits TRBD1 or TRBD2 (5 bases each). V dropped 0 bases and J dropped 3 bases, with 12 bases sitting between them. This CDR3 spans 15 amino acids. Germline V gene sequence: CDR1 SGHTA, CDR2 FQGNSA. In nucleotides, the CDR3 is TGTGCCAGCAGCTTAGCGGGCAGGGCGGGCTACGAGCAGTACTTC. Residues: CASSLAGRAGYEQYF.

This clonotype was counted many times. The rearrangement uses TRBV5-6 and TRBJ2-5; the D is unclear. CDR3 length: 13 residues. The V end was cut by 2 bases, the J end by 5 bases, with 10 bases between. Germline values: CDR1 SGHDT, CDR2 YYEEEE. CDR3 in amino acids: CASSFYGRETQYF. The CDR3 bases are TGTGCCAGCAGCTTTTACGGGCGGGAGACCCAGTACTTC. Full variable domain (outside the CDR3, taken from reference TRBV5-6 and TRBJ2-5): DAGVTQSPTHLIKTRGQQVTLRCSPKSGHDTVSWYQQALGQGPQFIFQYYEEEERQRGNFPDRFSGHQFPNYSSELNVNALLLGDSALYLCASSFYGRETQYFGPGTRLLVL.

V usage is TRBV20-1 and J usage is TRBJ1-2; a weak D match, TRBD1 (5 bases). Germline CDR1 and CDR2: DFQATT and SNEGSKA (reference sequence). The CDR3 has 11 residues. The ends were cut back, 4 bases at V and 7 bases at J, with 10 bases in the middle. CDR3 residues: CSAKAGFGYTF. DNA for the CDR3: TGCAGTGCTAAGGCAGGGTTTGGCTACACCTTC.

CDR3 residues: CSVETYRQGAGDSPLHF. The CDR3 DNA is TGCAGCGTTGAGACCTACCGACAGGGGGCAGGTGATTCACCCCTCCACTTT. The chain joins TRBV29-1 to TRBJ1-6; the match to TRBD1 covers 10 bases. This CDR3 spans 17 amino acids. Germline CDR1 reads SQVTM; CDR2 reads ANQGSEA. V shed 3 bases, J shed 8 bases, and the junction held 13 bases outside the gene matches.

In nucleotides, the CDR3 is TGTGCCAGCAGCTTTCGGGAAGCGGCTGGAAACACCATATATTTT. Amino acid sequence: CASSFREAAGNTIYF. The chain joins TRBV11-2 to TRBJ1-3; no definite D call. CDR1 and CDR2 from the germline V gene are SGHAT and FQNNGV. CDR3 size: 15 residues. Trimming shortened V by 3 bases and J by 2 bases, and 11 bases separated the two germline ends.

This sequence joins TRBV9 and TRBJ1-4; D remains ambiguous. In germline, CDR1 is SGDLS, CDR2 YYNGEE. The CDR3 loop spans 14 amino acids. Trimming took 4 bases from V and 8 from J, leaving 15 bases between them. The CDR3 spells CASSQELANEKLFF. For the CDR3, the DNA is TGTGCCAGCAGCCAAGAGTTGGCCAACGAAAAACTGTTTTTT.

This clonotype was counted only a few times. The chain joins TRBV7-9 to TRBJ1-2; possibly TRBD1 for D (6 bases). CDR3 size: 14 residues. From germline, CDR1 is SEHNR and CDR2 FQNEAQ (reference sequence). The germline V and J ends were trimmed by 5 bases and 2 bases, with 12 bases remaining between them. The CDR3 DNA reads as TGTGCCAGCAGCCCGGGACAAAGAAACTATGGCTACACCTTC. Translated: CASSPGQRNYGYTF.

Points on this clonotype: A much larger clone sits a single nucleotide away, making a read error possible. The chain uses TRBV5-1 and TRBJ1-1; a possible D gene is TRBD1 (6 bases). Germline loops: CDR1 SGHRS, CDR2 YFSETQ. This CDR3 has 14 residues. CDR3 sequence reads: CASSPQGLNTEASF. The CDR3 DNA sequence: TGCGCCAGCAGCCCACAGGGTCTGAACACTGAAGCTTCCTTT.

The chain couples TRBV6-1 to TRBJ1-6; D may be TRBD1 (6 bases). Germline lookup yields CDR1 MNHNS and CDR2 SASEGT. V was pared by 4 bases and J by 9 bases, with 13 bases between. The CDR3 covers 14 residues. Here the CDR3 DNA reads TGTGCCAGCAGTGCGGGGGCTCAAGGTTCACCCCTCCACTTT. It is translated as CASSAGAQGSPLHF.

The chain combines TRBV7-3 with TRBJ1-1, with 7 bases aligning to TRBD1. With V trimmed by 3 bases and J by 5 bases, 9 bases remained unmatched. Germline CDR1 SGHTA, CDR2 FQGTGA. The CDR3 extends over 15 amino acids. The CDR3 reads CASSFEGASGTEAFF. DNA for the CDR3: TGTGCCAGCAGCTTTGAGGGGGCCTCGGGTACTGAAGCTTTCTTT.

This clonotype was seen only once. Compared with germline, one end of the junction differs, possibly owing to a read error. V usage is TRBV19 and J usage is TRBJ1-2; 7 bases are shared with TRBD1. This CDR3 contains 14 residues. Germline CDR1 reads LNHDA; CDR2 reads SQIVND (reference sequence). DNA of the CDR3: TGTGCCAGTAGTATAAGAGGGGGCGTCTATGGCTACGCCTTC. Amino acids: CASSIRGGVYGYAF.

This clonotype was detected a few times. CDR3 sequence: CAGGTGGTGELFF. The CDR3 bases are TGTGCCGGCGGGACAGGGGGGACCGGGGAGCTGTTTTTT. V gene TRBV2 combines with J gene TRBJ2-2; 11 bases map to TRBD1. The germline CDR1 and CDR2 sequences are SNHLY and FYNNEI. With 11 bases clipped from V and 5 bases from J, the junction kept 4 bases outside the gene matches. This CDR3 spans 13 amino acids.

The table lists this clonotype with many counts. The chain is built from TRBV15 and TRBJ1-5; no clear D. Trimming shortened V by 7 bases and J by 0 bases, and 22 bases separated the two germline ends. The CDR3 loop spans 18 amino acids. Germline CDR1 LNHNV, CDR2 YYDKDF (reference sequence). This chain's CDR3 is CATKQLRERRDSNQPQHF. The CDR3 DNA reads TGTGCCACCAAACAGCTTCGGGAGAGGCGGGATAGCAATCAGCCCCAGCATTTT.

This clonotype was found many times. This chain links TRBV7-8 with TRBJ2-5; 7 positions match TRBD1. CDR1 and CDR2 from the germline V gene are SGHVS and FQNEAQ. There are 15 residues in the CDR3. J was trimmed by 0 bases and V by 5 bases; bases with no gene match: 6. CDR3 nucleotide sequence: TGTGCCAGCAGCCCACGACAGGGCGACCAAGAGACCCAGTACTTC. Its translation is CASSPRQGDQETQYF.

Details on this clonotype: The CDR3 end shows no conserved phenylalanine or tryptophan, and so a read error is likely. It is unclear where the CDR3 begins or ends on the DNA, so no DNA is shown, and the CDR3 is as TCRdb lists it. This CDR3 is CASRPGLAV. The chain employs TRBV6-6 and TRBJ1-5. The CDR3 has 9 amino acids, counting both end residues. The germline V gene encodes CDR1 MNHNY and CDR2 SVGAGI (reference sequence).

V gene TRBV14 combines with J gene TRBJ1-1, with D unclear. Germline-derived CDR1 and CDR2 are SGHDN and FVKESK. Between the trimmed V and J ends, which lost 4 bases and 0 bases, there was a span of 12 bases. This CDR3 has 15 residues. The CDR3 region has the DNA TGTGCCAGCAGCCCACTATCCAGTCTGAACACTGAAGCTTTCTTT. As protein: CASSPLSSLNTEAFF.

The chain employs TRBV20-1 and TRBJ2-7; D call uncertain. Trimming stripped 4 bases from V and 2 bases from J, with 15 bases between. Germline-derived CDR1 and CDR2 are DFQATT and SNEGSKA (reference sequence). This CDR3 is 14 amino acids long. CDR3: CSANGPGITYEQYF. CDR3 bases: TGCAGTGCTAACGGACCCGGAATTACCTACGAGCAGTACTTC.

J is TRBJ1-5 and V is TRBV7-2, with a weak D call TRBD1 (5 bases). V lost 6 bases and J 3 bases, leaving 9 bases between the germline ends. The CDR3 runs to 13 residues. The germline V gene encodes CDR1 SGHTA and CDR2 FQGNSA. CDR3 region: CTSRSGANQPQHF. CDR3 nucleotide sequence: TGTACCAGCAGATCCGGGGCCAATCAGCCCCAGCATTTT.

For the CDR3, the DNA is TGTGCCAGCAGTTTTAGGTGGGAGAGTCTAGCGGGGTTCCAAGAGACCCAGTACTTC. Protein sequence: CASSFRWESLAGFQETQYF. The V and J genes are TRBV6-5 and TRBJ2-5; 9 nucleotides match TRBD2. The length of the CDR3 is 19 residues. Trimming cost V 4 bases and J 1 base; bases outside gene matches: 16. The germline CDR1 and CDR2 sequences are MNHEY and SVGAGI.